The sample holds a few counts of the clone carrying this T cell receptor beta chain. The germline gene is not matched at one end of the junction; a read error may be the cause. The data are from a study of identical twins. The CDR3 loop spans 15 amino acids. CDR1 is SGHTA, CDR2 FQGNSA, per germline. Each cDNA held unique molecular identifiers, and template switching gave it a universal primer site. Each CDR3 protein gets one entry after TCRdb re-called the 5' RACE reads with MiXCR. The table shows some 210,000 distinct CDR3 sequences, with 15% to 20% occurring only once. This sample also appeared in a second study, on T cells expressing NK-cell markers.

The TCR originated in a young woman in good health. This chain uses TRBV7-2 with TRBJ2-2; TRBD2 aligns across 16 bases. The sample comprised CD8+ T cells sorted from blood. This chain's CDR3 is CASSVVGTSGRELFF. As DNA, the CDR3 is TGTGCCAGCAGCGTAGTAGGGACTAGCGGGAGGGAACTGTTTTTT.